This T cell receptor (beta chain) derives from a study of T cell repertoires in cytomegalovirus infection (dated by TCRdb to the late 2010s). Broadly, across the study: Donor HLA type was relevant to the analysis, because carriage of CMV infection together with the matching HLA type was indicated by public TCR beta signatures. Broader findings and caveats from the paper: In both this cohort and an independent cohort of 350 or so donors, the cumulative frequency of public TCR beta family members distinguished carriers of CMV infection plus the relevant HLA type. In the ex vivo response, HLA-C-restricted CMV-specific TCR beta clonotypes were dominant, and in two of eight donors the single most frequent clonotype came from this HLA-C-restricted group.

Per the germline V gene, SNHLY is the CDR1 and FYNNEI is the CDR2. The CDR3 contains 15 residues, cysteine and phenylalanine counted. The read is trimmed to its CDR3 DNA, 45 bases read in frame from base 1. V sheds 7 bases and J sheds 0 bases, leaving 15 bases between their ends. Sequenced on an Illumina HiSeq 1500. TCRdb handled the public reads itself, with Q25 trimming in fastp and clone calling in MiXCR, and kept productive beta chains. Each record represents a unique CDR3 protein, reported with the most common genes and DNA among its rows. The sample includes 300,000 or so distinct CDR3 sequences, with 9.6% observed a single time. The ten top clones hold about 2.3% of the sample. Ten or more counts support this clonotype. This clone's antigen is unknown. Base quality data are lacking; no much larger clone is found one base away.

Sequences were obtained from PBMCs. Recombination joined TRBV2 with TRBJ1-1, with no confidently assigned D gene. This clonotype was obtained from a human donor in good health (CMV status not recorded). Some clones in this sample may be carry-over from other donors' samples. The nucleotide sequence is given as TGTGCCAGCACTGTCGGTGGGCTGATGAACACTGAAGCTTTCTTT. It codes for CASTVGGLMNTEAFF.